These 20 T cell receptor beta chains originate from one sample sequenced in a study of control samples from healthy donors and cancer patients. Measured with immunoSEQ multiplex PCR; TCRdb has only the in-frame clones, and not every one. The repertoire consists of roughly 200,000 clones, with roughly nine tenths occurring once and the leading ten covering approximately 1.8%. The sequencing input was blood. The source is a man aged 30 to 39 in good health.

The chain's CDR3 is CASSSSDLGSEAFF. CDR3 coding DNA: TGTGCCAGCAGCTCAAGCGACCTGGGCAGTGAAGCTTTCTTT. This chain joins TRBV7-9 and TRBJ1-1; no clear D gene. The V end was cut by 4 bases, the J end by 7 bases, with 16 bases between. The CDR3 totals 14 residues. Germline CDR1 SEHNR, CDR2 FQNEAQ (reference sequence).

The V gene is TRBV2, the J gene TRBJ1-5; TRBD1 might be the D (5 bases). Germline V gene data show CDR1 as SNHLY and CDR2 as FYNNEI. The V gene lost 4 bases and the J gene lost 5 bases, with 12 bases spanning the gap. This CDR3 is 14 amino acids long. In DNA form, the CDR3 reads TGTGCCAGCAGTGGGGACCCTCAATATCAGCCCCAGCATTTT. Amino acid sequence: CASSGDPQYQPQHF.

The table lists this clone with a count of one. The chain links TRBV27 to TRBJ2-3; D perhaps matches TRBD2 (6 bases). Germline CDR1 MNHEY, CDR2 SMNVEV (reference sequence). The CDR3 spans 16 residues. V was shortened by 1 base and J by 0 bases, with 11 bases between the two germline ends. As DNA, the CDR3 is TGTGCCAGCAGTTTATGGGGGGTTTCTAGCACAGATACGCAGTATTTT. Translated, it gives CASSLWGVSSTDTQYF.

V and J are TRBV3-1 (or the pseudogene TRBV3-2) and TRBJ2-1, with 9 bases aligning to TRBD2. This CDR3 spans 17 amino acids. Germline V gene data show CDR1 as LGHDT and CDR2 as YNNKEL (reference sequence). The trim removed 3 bases at V and 5 bases at J, leaving 11 bases unmatched. In DNA, the CDR3 is TGTGCCAGCAGCCAGGCCCACGGCGGGGGGGCGGACAATGAGCAGTTCTTC. This sequence encodes CASSQAHGGGADNEQFF.

This clone was observed once. The gene calls are TRBV7-2 and TRBJ2-7; 8 bases are a match to TRBD2. V shed 3 bases and J 4 bases; nucleotides not matched to a gene: 8. The CDR3 loop spans 15 amino acids. Germline V gene sequence: CDR1 SGHTA, CDR2 FQGNSA. The CDR3: CASSFPGLGDYEQYF. The CDR3 nucleotides read TGTGCCAGCAGCTTCCCGGGACTAGGGGATTACGAGCAGTACTTC.

V usage is TRBV13 and J usage is TRBJ2-1; possible D gene TRBD2, 7 bases. The CDR3 totals 16 residues. Germline CDR1 PRHDT, CDR2 FYEKMQ (reference sequence). Trimming took off 0 bases at V and 1 base at J, with 10 bases between the two ends. The CDR3: CASSLGGGASYNEQFF. For the CDR3, the DNA is TGTGCCAGCAGCTTAGGTGGGGGGGCGTCCTACAATGAGCAGTTCTTC.

The rearrangement uses TRBV3-1 (or the pseudogene TRBV3-2) and TRBJ2-4; 10 bases line up with TRBD2. The trim removed 8 bases at V and 4 bases at J, leaving 8 bases unmatched. This CDR3 has 15 amino acids. Germline loops: CDR1 LGHDT, CDR2 YNNKEL (reference sequence). The CDR3 sequence is CASAIGTSVKNIQYF. For the CDR3, the DNA is TGTGCCAGCGCTATCGGGACTAGCGTAAAAAACATTCAGTACTTC.

The genes are TRBV5-6 and TRBJ1-4; 7 positions match TRBD1. Germline values: CDR1 SGHDT, CDR2 YYEEEE. Unmatched junction bases numbered 9, after V lost 3 bases and J lost 7 bases. The CDR3 length is 15 residues. DNA for the CDR3: TGTGCCAGCAGCTACAGGGGAAGGAAGGGTGAAAAACTGTTTTTT. It translates to CASSYRGRKGEKLFF.

The rearrangement uses TRBV28 and TRBJ1-2, with unresolved D. Germline CDR1 is MDHEN and CDR2 is SYDVKM. The length of the CDR3 is 13 residues. V lost 7 bases and J lost 3, with 12 bases in between. The CDR3 sequence: CASTLQRDYGYTF. In DNA form, the CDR3 reads TGTGCCAGCACCTTGCAGCGGGACTATGGCTACACCTTC.

The rearrangement uses TRBV5-6 and TRBJ1-2, with 9 bases identical to TRBD1. Germline lookup yields CDR1 SGHDT and CDR2 YYEEEE. This CDR3 comprises 19 residues. V lost 4 bases, J lost 0 bases, and 16 bases stayed unmatched. CDR3 DNA sequence: TGTGCCAGCAGCGGAATGCTTGGAAGGGACAGGGAAGCTAACTATGGCTACACCTTC. Protein: CASSGMLGRDREANYGYTF.

The CDR3, as DNA: TGTGCCAGCAGCTTAGATTCATGGCAGGGTTGGTCCGGGGAGCTGTTTTTT. Residues: CASSLDSWQGWSGELFF. This chain joins TRBV11-3 and TRBJ2-2, with a weak D call TRBD1 (5 bases). Germline V CDR1 and CDR2: SGHNT, YENEEA. This CDR3 comprises 17 residues. The V end lost 0 bases, the J end lost 6 bases, and 17 bases lay between the germline ends.

V gene TRBV9 combines with J gene TRBJ2-3; the D gene is possibly TRBD1 (5 bases). Germline loops: CDR1 SGDLS, CDR2 YYNGEE. CDR3 size: 12 residues. The V and J ends lost 5 bases and 9 bases respectively, with 13 bases between them. CDR3: CASSATEDTQYF. The CDR3 DNA is TGTGCCAGCAGTGCGACAGAAGACACGCAGTATTTT.

The chain combines TRBV7-9 with TRBJ2-7; 11 bases are shared with TRBD2. V dropped 5 bases and J dropped 2; count of bases not matched to a gene: 8. The CDR3 has 16 amino acids. CDR1 and CDR2 from the germline V gene are SEHNR and FQNEAQ (reference sequence). The CDR3 protein is CASSPSGTSGTYEQYF. For the CDR3, the DNA is TGTGCCAGCAGCCCGAGCGGGACTAGCGGAACCTACGAGCAGTACTTC.

The chain couples TRBV30 to TRBJ2-1, with 8 bases fitting TRBD2. The CDR3 totals 15 residues. Germline CDR1 reads GTSNPN; CDR2 reads SVGIG (reference sequence). V shed 2 bases and J 6 bases; nucleotides not matched to a gene: 9. CDR3 region: CAWSRVLAGSNEQFF. The CDR3 region has the DNA TGTGCCTGGAGTAGAGTGCTAGCGGGCTCCAATGAGCAGTTCTTC.

The CDR3 coding sequence is TGTGCCAGCAGCGCAAGTACCTACGAGCAGTACTTC. Protein product: CASSASTYEQYF. The rearrangement links TRBV13 to TRBJ2-7, with D unresolved. The CDR3 covers 12 residues. The germline V gene has CDR1 PRHDT and CDR2 FYEKMQ (reference sequence). Trimming shortened V by 5 bases and J by 2 bases, and 7 bases separated the two germline ends.

In the case of this clone: This specimen includes other DNA sequences encoding the same CDR3. The J gene is TRBJ2-7, the V gene TRBV6-5; 9 bases line up with TRBD1. The CDR3 runs to 15 residues. CDR1 and CDR2 (germline): MNHEY, SVGAGI. V shed 7 bases, J shed 2 bases, and the junction held 9 bases outside the gene matches. The CDR3: CASTKGGQGTYEQYF. DNA for the CDR3: TGTGCCAGCACCAAGGGGGGACAGGGAACCTACGAGCAGTACTTC.

This sequence joins TRBV5-1 and TRBJ2-3; unclear D gene. Trimming cost V 0 bases and J 0 bases, with 5 bases left between them. Germline V gene lookup returns CDR1 SGHRS and CDR2 YFSETQ. The CDR3 contains 14 residues. The CDR3 sequence: CASSLDTSTDTQYF. As DNA, the CDR3 is TGCGCCAGCAGCTTGGACACTAGCACAGATACGCAGTATTTT.

The chain couples TRBV4-1 to TRBJ1-4; 7 positions agree with TRBD1. V gave up 1 base and J gave up 0 bases; unmatched junction bases: 2. Germline V lookup: CDR1 MGHRA, CDR2 YSYEKL. There are 16 residues in the CDR3. CDR3 DNA sequence: TGCGCCAGCAGCCAAGGACAGGGTCCAACTAATGAAAAACTGTTTTTT. Translating gives CASSQGQGPTNEKLFF.

The chain is built from TRBV4-2 and TRBJ2-7; 7 nucleotides agree with TRBD1. Germline lookup yields CDR1 LGHNA and CDR2 YNFKEQ. The V and J ends lost 2 bases and 1 base, in that order; junction bases with no gene match: 2. This CDR3 has 14 amino acids. The CDR3 DNA reads TGTGCCAGCAGCCAATCGGGACAGTCCTACGAGCAGTACTTC. Translation gives CASSQSGQSYEQYF.

The chain links TRBV14 to TRBJ1-1; D is uncertain. Germline CDR1 and CDR2: SGHDN and FVKESK. V lost 1 base and J lost 0, with 3 bases in between. This CDR3 contains 13 residues. This CDR3 is CASSQVLNTEAFF. The DNA of the CDR3 is TGTGCCAGCAGCCAAGTATTGAACACTGAAGCTTTCTTT.